This TCR beta chain was documented in a study of PD-1 blockade in classical Hodgkin lymphoma. Germline V gene sequence: CDR1 GTSNPN, CDR2 SVGIG (reference sequence). V dropped 5 bases and J dropped 1 base, with 8 bases sitting between them. CDR3 length: 12 amino acids. Time point noted: cycle 4 day 1 (C4D1), after five to seven weeks of nivolumab. Relapse was seen in all patients after autologous stem cell transplantation, and brentuximab vedotin exposure was variable. The protocol was immunoSEQ multiplex PCR, while the TCRdb copy is restricted to in-frame clones and leaves out a portion. The data contain 27,000 or so clones, around 70% of them singletons.

The starting material was peripheral blood mononuclear cells (PBMCs), obtained before the fourth cycle of nivolumab. This chain uses TRBV30 with TRBJ1-1; D is unresolved. The sequence came from a human donor with classical Hodgkin lymphoma. The CDR3 protein is CAWESGNTEAFF. Written as DNA, the CDR3 is TGTGCCTGGGAGTCAGGGAACACTGAAGCTTTCTTT.